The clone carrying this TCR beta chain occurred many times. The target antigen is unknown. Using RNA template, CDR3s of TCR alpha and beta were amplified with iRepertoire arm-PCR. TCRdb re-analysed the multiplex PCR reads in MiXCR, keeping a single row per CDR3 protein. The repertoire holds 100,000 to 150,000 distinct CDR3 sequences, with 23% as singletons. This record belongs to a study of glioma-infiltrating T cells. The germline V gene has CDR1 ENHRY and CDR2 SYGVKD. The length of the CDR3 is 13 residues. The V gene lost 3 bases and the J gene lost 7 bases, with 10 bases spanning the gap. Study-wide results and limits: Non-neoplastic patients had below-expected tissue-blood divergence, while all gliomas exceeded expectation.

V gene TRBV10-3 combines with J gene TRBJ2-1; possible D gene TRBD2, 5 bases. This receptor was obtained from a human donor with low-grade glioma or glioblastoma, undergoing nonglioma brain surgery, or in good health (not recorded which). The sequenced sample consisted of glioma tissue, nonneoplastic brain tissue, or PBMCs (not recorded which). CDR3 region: CAISESLENEQFF. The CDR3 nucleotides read TGTGCCATCAGTGAATCACTAGAGAATGAGCAGTTCTTC.